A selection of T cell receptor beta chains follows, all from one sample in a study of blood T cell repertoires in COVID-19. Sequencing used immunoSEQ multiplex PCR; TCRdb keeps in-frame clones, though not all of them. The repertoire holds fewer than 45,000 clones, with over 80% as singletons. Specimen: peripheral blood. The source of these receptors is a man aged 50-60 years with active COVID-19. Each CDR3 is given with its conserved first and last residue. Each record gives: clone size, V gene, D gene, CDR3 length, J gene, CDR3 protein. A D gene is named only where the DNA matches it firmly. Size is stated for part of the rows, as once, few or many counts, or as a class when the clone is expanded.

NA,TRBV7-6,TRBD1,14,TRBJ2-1,CASSYSGTGNEQFF
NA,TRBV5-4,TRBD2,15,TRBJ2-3,CASSFDGGAGDTQYF
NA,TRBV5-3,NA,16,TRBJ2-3,CARSPQRLGWRDTQYF
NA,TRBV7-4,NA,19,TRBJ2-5,CASSLPFLATPTQQETQYF
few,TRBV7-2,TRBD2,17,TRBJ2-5,CASSRRGGGGASETQYF
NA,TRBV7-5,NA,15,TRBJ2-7,CVRSSGGTVTYEQYF
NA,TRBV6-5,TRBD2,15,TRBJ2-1,CASSSIAGGYNEQFF
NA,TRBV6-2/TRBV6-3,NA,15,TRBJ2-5,CASSYGAGRSETQYF
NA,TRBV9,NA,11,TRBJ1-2,CASRGLYGYTF
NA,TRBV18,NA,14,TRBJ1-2,CASSPPSGFYGYTF
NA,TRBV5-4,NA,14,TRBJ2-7,CASSTAGNLYEQYF
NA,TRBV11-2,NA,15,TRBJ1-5,CASSQGPLGNQPQHF
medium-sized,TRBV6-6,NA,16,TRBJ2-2,CASSPRDTPNTGELFF
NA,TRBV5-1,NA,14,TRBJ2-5,CASSFTGKRETQYF
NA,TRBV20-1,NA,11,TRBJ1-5,CSAGFNQPQHF
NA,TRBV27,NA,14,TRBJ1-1,CASSSPGQNTEAFF
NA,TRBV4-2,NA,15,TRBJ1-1,CASSQEATRGTEAFF
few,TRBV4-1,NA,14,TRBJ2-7,CASSQGIRPYEQYF
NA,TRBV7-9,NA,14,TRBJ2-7,CASRLDSGFYEQYF